This TCR beta chain appears in the sequencing data of a study of cytomegalovirus exposure and HLA in healthy donors. Study details: Unique TCRs numbering some 77 million, obtained from HLA-typed donors, made up an early data release.

In the case of this clone: Its target is not known.

Amplification used 60 Vbeta primers and 13 Jbeta primers. Profiled with immunoSEQ multiplex PCR; TCRdb holds only in-frame clones, not every one. In the table there are 120,000 or so clones, approximately 80% of which are singletons. Study findings and constraints: CMV serostatus was the sole immune exposure data available.

CDR1 is SNHLY and CDR2 is FYNNEI in the germline V gene. The V and J ends lost 7 bases and 10 bases, in that order; junction bases with no gene match: 8. This CDR3 contains 13 residues. Sequenced input: PBMCs. This chain joins TRBV2 and TRBJ2-1; 9 bases agree with TRBD2. The receptor's source is a man between 25 and 39 years old in good health and CMV-seropositive. CDR3 residues: CASIWAGGREQFF. For the CDR3, the DNA is TGTGCCAGCATATGGGCGGGGGGGCGGGAGCAGTTCTTC.